Below, 17 T cell receptor beta chains from the same sample are listed, as sequenced in a study of blood T cells in healthy people across ages. A second roughly 6 to 11 cycle PCR used barcoded and J-beta primers. TCRdb reprocessed the 5' RACE reads via MiXCR and lists one record per CDR3 protein. The table records almost 300,000 distinct CDR3 sequences, roughly 26% of them present only once. Specimen: blood. The receptors were gathered from a woman in her seventies in good health.

This clonotype was seen only a few times. The V and J genes are TRBV5-1 and TRBJ2-1; 13 nucleotides match TRBD2. V was pared by 0 bases and J by 4 bases, with 16 bases of the junction left unmatched. From germline, CDR1 is SGHRS and CDR2 YFSETQ. This CDR3 region has 21 residues. The DNA for the CDR3 is TGCGCCAGCAGCTTGGGTTTCTCGTTTGGGACTAGCGGGAAACAGTACAATGAGCAGTTCTTC. Protein: CASSLGFSFGTSGKQYNEQFF.

This clonotype was picked up a small number of times. J is TRBJ2-1 and V is TRBV15, with a possible D match to TRBD2 (6 bases). Germline V gene lookup returns CDR1 LNHNV and CDR2 YYDKDF (reference sequence). Between the trimmed V and J ends, which lost 0 bases and 14 bases, there was a span of 14 bases. The CDR3 runs to 13 residues. The CDR3: CATSRDRGGGEFF. The DNA of the CDR3 is TGTGCCACCAGCAGAGATAGAGGAGGCGGGGAGTTCTTC.

The gene calls are TRBV12-3 or TRBV12-4 and TRBJ2-1; 14 bases are a match to TRBD2. The CDR3 extends over 15 amino acids. J lost 7 bases, V lost 4 bases, and 3 bases had no gene match. CDR3 bases: TGTGCCAGCAGTTCCGGGACTAGCGGGAGAAATGAGCAGTTCTTC. Translated, it gives CASSSGTSGRNEQFF.

This clonotype came up a few times. The chain carries TRBV28 and TRBJ1-3; D not resolved. The CDR3 covers 17 residues. V was cut by 6 bases and J by 1 base, with 19 bases left in between. Per the germline V gene, CDR1 is MDHEN and CDR2 is SYDVKM. The CDR3, as DNA: TGTGCCAGCAGCCCACTCCACAATGTGGGATCTGGAAACACCATATATTTT. Its translation: CASSPLHNVGSGNTIYF.

This clonotype showed up just a few times. At one of its ends the junction is not consistent with the germline gene, which may arise from a read error. V gene TRBV4-2 combines with J gene TRBJ2-3; possible D gene TRBD2, 6 bases. The germline V gene has CDR1 LGHNA and CDR2 YNFKEQ. This CDR3 is built from 12 residues. The CDR3 DNA reads TGTGCCAGCGGCCCTATGGGGGGTGCGAGTGGTTTT. Protein product: CASGPMGGASGF.

This chain connects TRBV6-1 to TRBJ2-1; D perhaps matches TRBD2 (6 bases). The CDR3 has 13 residues. Per the germline V gene, CDR1 is MNHNS and CDR2 is SASEGT. The V and J ends lost 6 bases and 5 bases respectively, with 11 bases between them. The CDR3 DNA sequence: TGTGCCAGCAGAGGGACTCTAAACAATGAGCAGTTCTTC. Protein: CASRGTLNNEQFF.

This chain joins TRBV5-6 and TRBJ2-1; D remains ambiguous. Germline CDR1 SGHDT, CDR2 YYEEEE. Trimming removed 3 bases from V and 9 bases from J, with 7 bases in between. This CDR3 has 11 residues. For the CDR3, the DNA is TGTGCCAGCAGCTCCGGGTCTGAGCAGTTCTTC. This gives the protein CASSSGSEQFF.

This chain uses TRBV7-2 with TRBJ2-5; 9 bases are a match to TRBD2. TRBJ2-7 explains the end of the DNA better; the J call may be wrong. CDR1 is SGHTA and CDR2 is FQGNSA in the germline V gene. This CDR3 has 17 residues. This chain's CDR3 is CASSLAHSGTSPYEQYF. In nucleotides, the CDR3 is TGTGCCAGCAGCTTAGCTCACTCCGGGACTAGCCCCTACGAGCAGTACTTC.

This chain joins TRBV9 and TRBJ1-2, with unresolved D. Germline CDR1 reads SGDLS; CDR2 reads YYNGEE. V was trimmed by 0 bases and J by 2 bases, leaving 11 bases between them. This CDR3 has 15 amino acids. CDR3 coding DNA: TGTGCCAGCAGCGTAGGGGAAAGACCCAACTATGGCTACACCTTC. Encoded protein: CASSVGERPNYGYTF.

The chain joins TRBV20-1 to TRBJ2-1, with 11 bases lining up with TRBD2. The last part of the DNA fits TRBJ2-7 better; the J call may be wrong. Germline assignment: CDR1 DFQATT and CDR2 SNEGSKA (reference sequence). This CDR3 has 13 amino acids. CDR3 sequence reads: CSAITSGSPEQYF. CDR3 DNA: TGCAGTGCTATAACTAGCGGGAGTCCCGAGCAGTACTTC.

This clonotype appeared a few times. The chain uses TRBV12-3 or TRBV12-4 and TRBJ2-7, with no clear D. V was clipped by 3 bases and J by 11 bases, with 14 bases between them. This CDR3 spans 12 amino acids. The chain's CDR3 is CASSLGHGTEYF. The CDR3 region has the DNA TGTGCCAGCAGTTTGGGCCACGGAACCGAGTACTTC.

This sequence joins TRBV20-1 and TRBJ2-3; D is unclear. The germline V gene has CDR1 DFQATT and CDR2 SNEGSKA (reference sequence). The CDR3 is 15 residues long. V lost 0 bases to trimming and J lost 1 base, with 11 bases between them. CDR3 region: CSARDRTAGTDTQYF. The CDR3 DNA sequence: TGCAGTGCTAGAGATCGAACTGCAGGCACAGATACGCAGTATTTT.

The genes are TRBV5-1 and TRBJ2-1; 12 bases line up with TRBD2. CDR1 and CDR2 (germline): SGHRS, YFSETQ. J was trimmed by 8 bases and V by 4 bases; bases with no gene match: 10. This CDR3 is built from 16 residues. The CDR3 DNA follows: TGCGCCAGCAGCCCCCTAGCGGGGGGGCGCGGGTATGAGCAGTTCTTC. Residues: CASSPLAGGRGYEQFF.

Here the CDR3 DNA reads TGTGCCAGCAGCGTAGGGGCCGGATTAACCCGGGGGCGCGGTGGCTACACCTTC. It yields the protein CASSVGAGLTRGRGGYTF. The chain uses TRBV9 and TRBJ1-2; tentative D call: TRBD1 (6 bases). In germline, CDR1 is SGDLS, CDR2 YYNGEE. Trimming shortened V by 0 bases and J by 7 bases, and 25 bases separated the two germline ends. The CDR3 contains 18 residues.

The chain combines TRBV2 with TRBJ2-5, with no clear D. The J call may not be correct, given that the DNA end is closer to TRBJ2-1. CDR1 SNHLY and CDR2 FYNNEI come from the germline V gene. The CDR3 extends over 13 amino acids. In DNA, the CDR3 is TGTGCCAGCAAGGTGGGAATGGTGAATGAGCAGTTCTTC. It encodes CASKVGMVNEQFF.

This chain connects TRBV20-1 to TRBJ2-5; D gene uncertain. V shed 0 bases and J shed 2 bases, with 22 bases lying between them. The CDR3 covers 18 residues. Germline loops: CDR1 DFQATT, CDR2 SNEGSKA (reference sequence). CDR3 in DNA: TGCAGTGCTAGAGATGAAGGGCGGAACCGGAATAGACAAGAGACCCAGTACTTC. This gives the protein CSARDEGRNRNRQETQYF.

The chain couples TRBV6-6 to TRBJ2-1; D may be TRBD1 (6 bases). CDR1 MNHNY and CDR2 SVGAGI come from the germline V gene (reference sequence). Between the trimmed V and J ends, which lost 10 bases and 5 bases, there was a span of 15 bases. The CDR3 length is 13 residues. CDR3 sequence (DNA): TGTGCCACCGAACAGGGAAATGACAATGAGCAGTTCTTC. Residues: CATEQGNDNEQFF.